The source of this TCR beta chain is a study of blood T cell repertoires in COVID-19. Study information: COVID-19 samples collected from the United States, Italy and Spain covered acute and convalescent phases.

Authors' data handling: By means of reference gene primer amplification, nucleated cell counts were estimated. Sequencing was performed with immunoSEQ multiplex PCR; in TCRdb, only in-frame clones are kept and a portion is missing. From that table come the V and J calls and clone size; the DNA was used to work out D and trimming. The data show fewer than 250,000 clones, approximately 91% seen once. The CDR3 runs to 13 residues. The V end lost 4 bases, the J end lost 4 bases, and 8 bases lay between the germline ends. The V gene's germline CDR1 is WSHSY and CDR2 SAAADI. The chain links TRBV10-2 to TRBJ1-3; no firm D call. The source is a young man with acute or convalescent COVID-19. Sequencing was done on a sample of peripheral blood. CDR3 residues: CASSGPGGNTIYF. The CDR3 DNA sequence: TGCGCCAGCAGTGGGCCAGGAGGAAACACCATATATTTT.